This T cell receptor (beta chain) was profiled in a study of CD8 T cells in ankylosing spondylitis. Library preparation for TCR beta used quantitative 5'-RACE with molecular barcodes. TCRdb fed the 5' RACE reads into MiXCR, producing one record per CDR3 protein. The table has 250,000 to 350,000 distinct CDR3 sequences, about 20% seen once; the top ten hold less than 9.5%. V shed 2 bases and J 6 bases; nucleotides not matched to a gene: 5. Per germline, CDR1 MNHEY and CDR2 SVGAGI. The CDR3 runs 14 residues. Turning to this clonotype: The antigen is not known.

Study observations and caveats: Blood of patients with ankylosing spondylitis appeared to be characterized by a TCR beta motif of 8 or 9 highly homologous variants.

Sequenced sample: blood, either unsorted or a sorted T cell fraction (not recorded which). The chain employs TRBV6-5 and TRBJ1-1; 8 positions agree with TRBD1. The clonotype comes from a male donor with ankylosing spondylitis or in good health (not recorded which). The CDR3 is CASSYGTGPAEAFF. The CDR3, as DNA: TGTGCCAGCAGTTACGGGACAGGTCCCGCTGAAGCTTTCTTT.